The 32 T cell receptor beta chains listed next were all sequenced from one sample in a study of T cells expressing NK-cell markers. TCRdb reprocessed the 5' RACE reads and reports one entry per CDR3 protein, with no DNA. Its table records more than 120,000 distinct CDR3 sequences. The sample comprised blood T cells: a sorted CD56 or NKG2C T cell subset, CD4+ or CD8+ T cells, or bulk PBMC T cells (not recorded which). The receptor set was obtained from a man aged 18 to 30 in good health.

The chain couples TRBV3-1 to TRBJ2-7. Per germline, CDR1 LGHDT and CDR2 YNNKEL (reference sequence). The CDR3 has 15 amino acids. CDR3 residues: CASSQDWRSSYEQYF.

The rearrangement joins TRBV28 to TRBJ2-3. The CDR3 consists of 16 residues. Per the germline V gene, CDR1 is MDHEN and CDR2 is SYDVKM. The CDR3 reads CASSFGRVMSTDTQYF.

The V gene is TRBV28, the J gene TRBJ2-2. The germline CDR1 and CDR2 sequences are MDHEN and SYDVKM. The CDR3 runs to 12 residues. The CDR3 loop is CASSHDRGELFF. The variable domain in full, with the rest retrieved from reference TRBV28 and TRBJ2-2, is DVKVTQSSRYLVKRTGEKVFLECVQDMDHENMFWYRQDPGLGLRLIYFSYDVKMKEKGDIPEGYSVSREKKERFSLILESASTNQTSMYLCASSHDRGELFFGEGSRLTVL.

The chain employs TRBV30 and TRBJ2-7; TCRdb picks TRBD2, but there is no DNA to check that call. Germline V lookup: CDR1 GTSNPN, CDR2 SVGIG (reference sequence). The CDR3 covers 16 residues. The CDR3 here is CAWSDLSGTDNYEQYF.

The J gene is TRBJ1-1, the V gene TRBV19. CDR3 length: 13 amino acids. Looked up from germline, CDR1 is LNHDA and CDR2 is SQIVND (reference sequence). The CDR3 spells CASSEGLLTEAFF.

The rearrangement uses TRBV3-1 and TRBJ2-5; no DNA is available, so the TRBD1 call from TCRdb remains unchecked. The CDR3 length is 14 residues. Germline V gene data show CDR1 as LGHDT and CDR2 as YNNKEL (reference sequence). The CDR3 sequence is CASSRGANQETQYF.

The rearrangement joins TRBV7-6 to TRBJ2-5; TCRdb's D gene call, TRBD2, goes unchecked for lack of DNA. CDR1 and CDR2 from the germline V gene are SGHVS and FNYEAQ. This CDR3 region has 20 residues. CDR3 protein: CASSLGPGTSGPGGQETQYF.

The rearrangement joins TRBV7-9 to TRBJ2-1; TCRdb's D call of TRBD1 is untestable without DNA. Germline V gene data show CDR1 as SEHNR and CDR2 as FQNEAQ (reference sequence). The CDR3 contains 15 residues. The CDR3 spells CASSLRQGDYNEQFF.

CDR3 in amino acids: CSVVFGGNEQFF. The V gene is TRBV29-1, the J gene TRBJ2-1. The CDR3 contains 12 residues. CDR1 is SQVTM, CDR2 ANQGSEA, per germline.

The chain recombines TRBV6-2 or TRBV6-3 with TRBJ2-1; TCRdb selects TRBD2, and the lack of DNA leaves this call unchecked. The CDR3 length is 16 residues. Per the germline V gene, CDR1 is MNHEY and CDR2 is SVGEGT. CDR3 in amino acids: CASSYSGTSGSNEQFF.

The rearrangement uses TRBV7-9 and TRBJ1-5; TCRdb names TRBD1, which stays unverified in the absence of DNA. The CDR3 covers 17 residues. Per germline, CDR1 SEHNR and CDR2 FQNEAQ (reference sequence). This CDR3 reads CASSLAMGQKSDQPQHF.

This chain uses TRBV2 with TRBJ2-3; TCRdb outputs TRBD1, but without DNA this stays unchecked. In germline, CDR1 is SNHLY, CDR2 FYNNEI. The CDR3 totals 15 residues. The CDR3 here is CASRGVTTSTDTQYF.

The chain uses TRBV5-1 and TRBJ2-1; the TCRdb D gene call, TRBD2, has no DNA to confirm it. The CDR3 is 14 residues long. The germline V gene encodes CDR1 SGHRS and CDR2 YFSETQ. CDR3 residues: CASSLIAGNNEQFF.

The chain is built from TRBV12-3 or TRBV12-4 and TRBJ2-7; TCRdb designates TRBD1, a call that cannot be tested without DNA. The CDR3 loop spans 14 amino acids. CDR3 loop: CASSYGGQKYEQYF.

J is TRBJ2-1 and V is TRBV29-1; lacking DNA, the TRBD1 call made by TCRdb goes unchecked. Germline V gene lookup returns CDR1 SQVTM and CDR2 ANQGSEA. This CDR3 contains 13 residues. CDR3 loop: CSSTGVAVNEQFF.

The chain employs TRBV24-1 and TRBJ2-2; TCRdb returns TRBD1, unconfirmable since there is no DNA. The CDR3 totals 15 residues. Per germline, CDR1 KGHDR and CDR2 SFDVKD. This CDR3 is CATSDMGENTGELFF.

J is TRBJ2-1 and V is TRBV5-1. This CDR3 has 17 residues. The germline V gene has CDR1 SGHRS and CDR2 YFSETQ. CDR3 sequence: CASSPQTTGSSYNEQFF. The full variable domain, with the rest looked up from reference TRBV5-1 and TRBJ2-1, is KAGVTQTPRYLIKTRGQQVTLSCSPISGHRSVSWYQQTPGQGLQFLFEYFSETQRNKGNFPGRFSGRQFSNSRSEMNVSTLELGDSALYLCASSPQTTGSSYNEQFFGPGTRLTVL.

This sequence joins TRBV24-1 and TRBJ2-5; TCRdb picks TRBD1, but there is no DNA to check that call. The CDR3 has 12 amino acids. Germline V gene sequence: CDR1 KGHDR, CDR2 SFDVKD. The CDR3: CATRGDGETQYF.

The CDR3 loop reads CASRLSNTDTQYF. This sequence joins TRBV2 and TRBJ2-3. CDR1 is SNHLY and CDR2 is FYNNEI in the germline V gene. CDR3 length: 13 residues.

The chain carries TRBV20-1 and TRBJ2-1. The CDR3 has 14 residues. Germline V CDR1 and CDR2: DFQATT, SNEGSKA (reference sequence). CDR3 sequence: CSARDRLAWDEQFF.

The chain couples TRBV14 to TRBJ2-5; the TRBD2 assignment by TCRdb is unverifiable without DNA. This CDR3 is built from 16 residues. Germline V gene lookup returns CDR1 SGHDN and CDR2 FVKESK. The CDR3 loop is CASSQGLAGRLETQYF.

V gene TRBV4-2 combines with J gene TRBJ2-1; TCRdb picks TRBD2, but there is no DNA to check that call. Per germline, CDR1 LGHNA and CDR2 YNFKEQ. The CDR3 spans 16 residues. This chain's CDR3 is CASSQGAGETYNEQFF.

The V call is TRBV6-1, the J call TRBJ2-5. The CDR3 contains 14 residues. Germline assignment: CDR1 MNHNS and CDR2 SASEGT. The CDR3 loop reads CASSRTAFQETQYF.

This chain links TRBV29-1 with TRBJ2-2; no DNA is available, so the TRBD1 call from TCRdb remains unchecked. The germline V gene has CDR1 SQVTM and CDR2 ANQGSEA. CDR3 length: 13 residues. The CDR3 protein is CSVALQNTGELFF.

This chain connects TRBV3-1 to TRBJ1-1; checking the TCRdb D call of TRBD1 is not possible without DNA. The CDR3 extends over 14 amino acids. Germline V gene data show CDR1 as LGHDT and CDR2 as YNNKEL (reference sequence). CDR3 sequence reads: CASSPQGAHTEAFF.

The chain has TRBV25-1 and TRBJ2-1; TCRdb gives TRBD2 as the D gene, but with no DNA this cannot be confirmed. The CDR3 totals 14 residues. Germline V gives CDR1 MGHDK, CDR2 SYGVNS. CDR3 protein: CASSTASNHNEQFF.

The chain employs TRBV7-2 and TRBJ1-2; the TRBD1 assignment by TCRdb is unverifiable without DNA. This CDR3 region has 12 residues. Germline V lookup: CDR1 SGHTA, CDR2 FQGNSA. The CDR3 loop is CASSPTGPQDTF. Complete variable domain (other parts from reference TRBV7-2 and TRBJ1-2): GAGVSQSPSNKVTEKGKDVELRCDPISGHTALYWYRQSLGQGLEFLIYFQGNSAPDKSGLPSDRFSAERTGGSVSTLTIQRTQQEDSAVYLCASSPTGPQDTFGSGTRLTVV.

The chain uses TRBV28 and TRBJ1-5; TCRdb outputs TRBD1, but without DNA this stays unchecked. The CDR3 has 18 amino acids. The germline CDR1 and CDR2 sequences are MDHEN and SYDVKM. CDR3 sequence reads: CASSGPGTGEEGNQPQHF.

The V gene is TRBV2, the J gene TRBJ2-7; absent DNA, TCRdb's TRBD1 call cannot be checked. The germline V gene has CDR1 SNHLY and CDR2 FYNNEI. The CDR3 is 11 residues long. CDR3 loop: CASSDRGEQYF.

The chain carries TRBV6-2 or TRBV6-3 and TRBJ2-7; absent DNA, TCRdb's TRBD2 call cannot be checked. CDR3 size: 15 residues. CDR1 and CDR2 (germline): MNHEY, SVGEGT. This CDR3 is CASSYAGTSGSEQYF.

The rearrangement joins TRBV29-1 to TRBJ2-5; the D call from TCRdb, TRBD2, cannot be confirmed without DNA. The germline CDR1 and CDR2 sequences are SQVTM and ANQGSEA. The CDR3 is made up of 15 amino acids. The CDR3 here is CSVEDPGLAGETQYF.

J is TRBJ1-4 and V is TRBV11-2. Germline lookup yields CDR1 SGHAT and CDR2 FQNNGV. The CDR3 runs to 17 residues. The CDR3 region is CASSLEWGIRTNEKLFF.